These 9 T cell receptor beta chains were sequenced from one sample in a study of T cells in women clearing cervical HPV infection. Clones were read by immunoSEQ multiplex PCR, and TCRdb kept only the in-frame ones, dropping some. The table for this sample gives tens of thousands of clones. Source material: blood buffy coat. All receptors come from a woman between 18 and 70 years old with a cervical HPV16 infection that either progressed to CIN3+ or cleared (not recorded which).

About this clone itself: The junction does not match germline at one end; this may be a read error. The read halts 3 residues ahead of the CDR3 end, with the missing end drawn from the germline J gene. The rearrangement joins TRBV7-7 to TRBJ1-2, with unresolved D. CDR1 SSHAT and CDR2 FNYEAQ come from the germline V gene (reference sequence). This CDR3 has 15 residues. The CDR3 sequence is CASSLGSSGYNDYTF. The CDR3 DNA, read in part, is TGTGCTAGCAGCTTAGGTTCTAGCGGCTACAATGAC. The variable domain in full, with the rest retrieved from reference TRBV7-7 and TRBJ1-2, is GAGVSQSPRYKVTKRGQDVTLRCDPISSHATLYWYQQALGQGPEFLTYFNYEAQPDKSGLPSDRFSAERPEGSISTLTIQRTEQRDSAMYRCASSLGSSGYNDYTFGSGTRLTVV.

To note about this clone: From the germline J gene comes the end of the CDR3, since the read stops 3 residues before it. The chain has TRBV5-5 and TRBJ1-4; the match to TRBD1 covers 7 bases. V lost 3 bases, J lost 4 bases, and 6 bases stayed unmatched. The length of the CDR3 is 15 residues. Germline CDR1 SGHKS, CDR2 YYEKEE (reference sequence). CDR3 DNA, as far as it was read: TGTGCCAGCAGCTGGGGGGACAGTAGTAATGAAAAA. Amino acids: CASSWGDSSNEK. The CDR3 as a whole reads CASSWGDSSNEKLFF.

On this clone itself: The CDR3 end is not reached by the read, which stops 3 residues before it; the germline J gene fills it in. The chain carries TRBV20-1 and TRBJ2-7, with D unresolved. Trimming cost V 0 bases and J 3 bases, with 15 bases left between them. The CDR3 runs to 15 residues. Looked up from germline, CDR1 is DFQATT and CDR2 is SNEGSKA (reference sequence). Here the CDR3 reads CSARDLSDSYYEQYF. Incomplete CDR3 DNA: TGCAGTGCTAGAGATCTAAGTGATTCTTACTACGAG.

Turning to this clone: Read sequence stops 3 residues before the CDR3 end, and the germline J gene provides the missing end. Other DNA sequences of this sample code for an identical CDR3. The J gene is TRBJ1-3, the V gene TRBV6-4; D is possibly TRBD1 (6 bases). Germline lookup yields CDR1 MRHNA and CDR2 SNTAGT. Trimming cost V 2 bases and J 0 bases, with 14 bases left between them. The CDR3 loop spans 17 amino acids. Incomplete CDR3 DNA: TGTGCCAGCAGTGACAACCGTCAGGGGTACTCTGGAAACACC. It yields the protein CASSDNRQGYSGNT. The whole CDR3 region reads CASSDNRQGYSGNTIYF.

About this clone itself: The read halts 3 residues ahead of the CDR3 end, with the missing end drawn from the germline J gene. This chain uses TRBV7-8 with TRBJ1-4, with TRBD1 matching 12 bases. Germline V lookup: CDR1 SGHVS, CDR2 FQNEAQ. The CDR3 contains 16 residues. CDR3 amino acids: CASSVGTGGFGSPLFF. The CDR3 bases that were read are TGTGCCAGCAGCGTCGGGACAGGGGGCTTTGGTTCACCA.

Turning to this clone: The read halts 3 residues ahead of the CDR3 end, with the missing end drawn from the germline J gene. The chain recombines TRBV30 with TRBJ2-7; maybe TRBD1 (6 bases). The CDR3 extends over 13 amino acids. Germline V gene lookup returns CDR1 GTSNPN and CDR2 SVGIG (reference sequence). V lost 5 bases to trimming and J lost 3 bases, with 14 bases between them. The CDR3 DNA, read in part, is TGTGCCTGGGGACAGAGCTCAAGCTACGAG. It specifies CAWGQSSSYE. The whole CDR3 reads CAWGQSSSYEQYF.

A note on this clone: The CDR3 goes on 3 residues after the read ends, and that part is filled in from the germline J gene. The V gene is TRBV6-1, the J gene TRBJ1-1; D unclear. CDR3 length: 12 residues. CDR1 MNHNS and CDR2 SASEGT come from the germline V gene. Here the CDR3 reads CASSERFLRAFF. The CDR3 DNA, read in part, is TGTGCCAGCAGTGAACGGTTTTTGAGA.

A note on this clone: From the germline J gene comes the end of the CDR3, since the read stops 3 residues before it. The chain carries TRBV6-1 and TRBJ1-4, with D perhaps TRBD1 (6 bases). The CDR3 contains 17 residues. Germline-derived CDR1 and CDR2 are MNHNS and SASEGT. CDR3 sequence reads: CASSEALEGTRNSPLFF. The CDR3 bases that were read are TGTGCCAGCAGTGAAGCGCTGGAGGGGACACGGAATTCACCA.

Regarding this clone: Coverage ceases 3 residues before the CDR3 finishes, and the germline J gene fills in the end. The chain carries TRBV30 and TRBJ2-2, with TRBD2 as a possible D gene (5 bases). Germline CDR1 is GTSNPN and CDR2 is SVGIG (reference sequence). The CDR3 loop spans 15 amino acids. CDR3 bases read: TGTGCCTGGAGTGTAGGGTCAACAGCGGCGGAAAAG. Translation gives CAWSVGSTAAEK. The full CDR3 protein is CAWSVGSTAAEKLFF.